Included here is one T cell receptor (beta chain) sequence, with context. Antigen unknown. This sample was included in a study of T cell responses to AZD1222 COVID-19 vaccine. Study observations and caveats: The peak T cell response came first, and repertoires were sampled only after it. Seropositive AZD1222 recipients at baseline numbered only 5 to 7. Distributed over spike, vaccine-associated CD4 TCRs predominated at 160-218 and 743-854.

Measured with immunoSEQ multiplex PCR; TCRdb has only the in-frame clones, and not every one. The sample carries over 120,000 clones, approximately 92% recorded once. The CDR3 covers 13 residues. CDR1 and CDR2 (germline): ENHRY, SYGVKD. V lost 11 bases and J lost 5; bases outside the gene matches: 9. The gene calls are TRBV10-3 and TRBJ2-7; TRBD2 matches 10 bases. This receptor was taken from an adult who received the AZD1222 COVID-19 vaccine. The sample was peripheral blood, taken 28 days after the second AZD1222 dose. CDR3 loop: CALKREGRHEQYF. The CDR3 DNA sequence: TGTGCCCTCAAGCGGGAGGGACGCCACGAGCAGTACTTC.